What follows describes a single T cell receptor (beta chain). Its antigen is unknown. A single record per CDR3 protein comes from TCRdb applying MiXCR to the reads. Of approximately 910,000 distinct CDR3 sequences in the sample, around 31% were seen once. This record belongs to a study of T cell repertoires in cytomegalovirus infection. Background on the study: Newly reported HLA-C-restricted and thoroughly characterized HLA-B-restricted CMV epitopes were employed. Public TCR beta signature analysis indicated the presence of both CMV infection and matching HLA type.

The study, taken as a whole, reports: The ex vivo response showed dominance by HLA-C-restricted CMV-specific TCR beta clonotypes. Carriers of CMV and the relevant HLA type were discriminated by public TCR beta frequency.

The length of the CDR3 is 16 residues. The germline V and J ends were trimmed by 2 bases and 2 bases, with 17 bases remaining between them. CDR1 and CDR2 (germline): SQVTM, ANQGSEA. The source of this sequence is a human donor in good health (CMV status not recorded). Some clones in this sample may be carry-over from other donors' samples. The starting material was cultured CD8+ T cells from PBMCs, obtained from culture after CMV antigen stimulation. The chain is built from TRBV29-1 and TRBJ2-3; D unresolved. Written as DNA, the CDR3 is TGCAGCGTTGAAAGTTGGGTGATCCTCTTCACAGATACGCAGTATTTT. Residues: CSVESWVILFTDTQYF.